The clone carrying this T cell receptor beta chain was counted ten times or more. As yet, its antigen is unknown. The record originates from a study of identical twins. General study results and limits: Sequences that were out-of-frame, alpha and twin-shared displayed an excess of low generation probability. Abundant beta clonotypes from cord blood bore fewer insertions; memory repertoires lacked this pattern.

Template switching added a universal primer site; cDNA carried unique molecular identifiers. TCRdb processed the 5' RACE reads anew with MiXCR; each CDR3 protein has one entry. The data show 250,000 to 300,000 distinct CDR3 sequences, roughly 9.8% seen once. The sample was also reused in another study, on yellow fever vaccine responses in identical twins. As reported in that work: Twins showed a vaccine T cell response that reportedly seemed partly convergent, partly personalized.

Sequencing was done on a sample of CD8+ T cells sorted from blood. The TCR was taken from a woman under 30 in good health.

The CDR3 here is CATDEGNGELFF. CDR3 sequence (DNA): TGTGCCACTGACGAGGGGAACGGGGAGCTGTTTTTT. V gene TRBV10-3 combines with J gene TRBJ2-2; D is perhaps TRBD1 or TRBD2 (5 bases each). In germline, CDR1 is ENHRY, CDR2 SYGVKD. V lost 10 bases, J lost 7 bases, and 13 bases lay in between. CDR3 length equals 12 residues.